A selection of T cell receptor beta chains follows, all from one sample in a study of blood T cells in healthy people across ages. Via MiXCR, TCRdb re-called the 5' RACE reads, giving one row per CDR3 protein. Of 800,000 to 950,000 distinct CDR3 sequences listed, about 37% are singletons. The specimen was blood. Receptor source: a man between 18 and 29 years old in good health. CDR3s leave out the opening cysteine and the closing phenylalanine or tryptophan. Fields, in order: V gene, J gene, CDR3 protein.

V gene: TRBV10-3; J gene: TRBJ1-1; CDR3 protein: AISDVWQEIVGTEAF
V gene: TRBV4-2; J gene: TRBJ1-4; CDR3 protein: ASSQGLGPRATNEKLF
V gene: TRBV10-3; J gene: TRBJ1-1; CDR3 protein: AISDVSSGNTEAF
V gene: TRBV10-3; J gene: TRBJ1-1; CDR3 protein: AIRGQGRTEAF
V gene: TRBV12-3/TRBV12-4; J gene: TRBJ2-7; CDR3 protein: ASSRLGVDEQY
V gene: TRBV20-1; J gene: TRBJ2-3; CDR3 protein: SRTGKWDTQY
V gene: TRBV4-1; J gene: TRBJ2-5; CDR3 protein: ASSQAASGGSEETQY
V gene: TRBV4-3; J gene: NA; CDR3 protein: ASSQGDRAPYEQY
V gene: TRBV12-3/TRBV12-4; J gene: TRBJ2-3; CDR3 protein: ASSLGLRADTQY
V gene: TRBV14; J gene: TRBJ2-3; CDR3 protein: ASSLERGLGADTQY
V gene: TRBV5-1; J gene: TRBJ2-3; CDR3 protein: ASSFNGGFTDTQY
V gene: TRBV12-3/TRBV12-4; J gene: TRBJ1-5; CDR3 protein: ASNPRGGSTNQPQH
V gene: TRBV12-3/TRBV12-4; J gene: TRBJ2-5; CDR3 protein: ASSPTVRSSSYNEQY
V gene: TRBV25-1; J gene: TRBJ1-2; CDR3 protein: ASSESDGHHLYGYT